Listed here is a single T cell receptor (beta chain). Its antigen is undetermined. Ophthalmopathy in the patients scored at least 3 on Clinical Activity Score and at least 4 on NOSPECS grade, lasting under 3 months. Fresh 10 ml peripheral blood yielded PBMCs. The data were taken from a study of T cells in Graves' hyperthyroidism and ophthalmopathy. Germline V gives CDR1 MNHNS, CDR2 SASEGT. The V end was cut by 6 bases, the J end by 0 bases, with 15 bases between. The CDR3 covers 16 residues. TCR beta CDR3 regions were amplified from RNA transcripts. Using the HTBI primer set, a first-round RT-PCR was run on the TCR CDR3. One entry per CDR3 protein results from TCRdb running MiXCR on the multiplex PCR reads. The sample holds fewer than 500,000 distinct CDR3 sequences, about 14% seen once. Study-wide results and limits: Patients with ophthalmopathy were separated from those with stable hyperthyroidism by a 13 V-J model. The blood repertoire included most of the expanded thyroid clonotypes above 0.001.

The chain carries TRBV6-1 and TRBJ2-1, with a tentative D call TRBD1 (6 bases). The TCR was taken from a man younger than 35 with Graves' ophthalmopathy. The sample comprised blood. Written as DNA, the CDR3 is TGTGCCAGCAGCCAGGACAGACTGAGCTCCTACAATGAGCAGTTCTTC. Its protein is CASSQDRLSSYNEQFF.